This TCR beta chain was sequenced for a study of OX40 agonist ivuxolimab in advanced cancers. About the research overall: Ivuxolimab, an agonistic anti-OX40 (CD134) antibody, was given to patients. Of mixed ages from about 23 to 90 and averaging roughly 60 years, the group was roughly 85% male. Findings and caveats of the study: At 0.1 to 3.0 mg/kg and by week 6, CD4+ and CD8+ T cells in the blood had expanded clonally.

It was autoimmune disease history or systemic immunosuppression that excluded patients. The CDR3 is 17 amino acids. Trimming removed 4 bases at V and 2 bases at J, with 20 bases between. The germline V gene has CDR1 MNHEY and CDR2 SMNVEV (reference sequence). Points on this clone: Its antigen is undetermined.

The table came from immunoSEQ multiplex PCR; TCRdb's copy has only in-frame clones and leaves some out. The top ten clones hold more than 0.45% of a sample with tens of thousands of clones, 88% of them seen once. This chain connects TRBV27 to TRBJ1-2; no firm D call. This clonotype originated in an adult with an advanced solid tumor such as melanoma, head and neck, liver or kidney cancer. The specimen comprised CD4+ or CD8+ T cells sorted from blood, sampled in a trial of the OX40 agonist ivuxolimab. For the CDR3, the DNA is TGTGCCAGCAGTTCACGGGCCGACCCTAATCGAAACTATGGCTACACCTTC. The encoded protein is CASSSRADPNRNYGYTF.